Sequencing of this T cell receptor (beta chain) was carried out in a study of cytomegalovirus exposure and HLA in healthy donors. Study details: Approximately 190 million T cells yielded more than 95 million unique TCR beta sequences, as an earlier analysis found. Study-wide results and limits: The study flagged some 170 TCR beta chains as cytomegalovirus-associated. The authors later found most CMV-associated TCR beta chains appeared HLA-restricted.

Regarding this clone: The antigen remains undetermined.

A multiplex PCR was run with 60 Vbeta primers and 13 Jbeta primers. The data were produced by immunoSEQ multiplex PCR, yet TCRdb's version contains in-frame clones alone and is incomplete. The data hold about 170,000 clones, with 75% to 85% observed a single time. Germline V CDR1 and CDR2: MDHEN, SYDVKM. The length of the CDR3 is 14 residues. Trimming removed 8 bases from V and 4 bases from J, with 12 bases in between. This sequence joins TRBV28 and TRBJ1-6; no definite D call. The source material was PBMCs. This TCR came from a woman between 50 and 59 years old in good health and CMV-seronegative. Written as DNA, the CDR3 is TGTGCCAGCCTCATCGAGGGTTATAATTCACCCCTCCACTTT. This encodes CASLIEGYNSPLHF.